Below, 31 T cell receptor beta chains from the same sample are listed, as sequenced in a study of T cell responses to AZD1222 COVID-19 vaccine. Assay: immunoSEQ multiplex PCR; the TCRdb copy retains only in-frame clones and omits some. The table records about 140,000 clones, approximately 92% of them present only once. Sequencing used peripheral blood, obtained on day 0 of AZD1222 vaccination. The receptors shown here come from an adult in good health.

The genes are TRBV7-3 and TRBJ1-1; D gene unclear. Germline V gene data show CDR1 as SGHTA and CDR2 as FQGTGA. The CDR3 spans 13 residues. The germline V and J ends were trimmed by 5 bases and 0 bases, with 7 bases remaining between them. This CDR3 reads CASSRTMNTEAFF. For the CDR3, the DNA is TGTGCCAGCAGCCGTACTATGAACACTGAAGCTTTCTTT.

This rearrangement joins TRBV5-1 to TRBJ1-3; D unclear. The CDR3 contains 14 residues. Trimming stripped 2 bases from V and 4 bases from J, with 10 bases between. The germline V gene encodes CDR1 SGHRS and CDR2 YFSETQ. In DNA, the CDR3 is TGCGCCAGCAGCTTCGGCGGAGGGGGAAACACCATATATTTT. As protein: CASSFGGGGNTIYF.

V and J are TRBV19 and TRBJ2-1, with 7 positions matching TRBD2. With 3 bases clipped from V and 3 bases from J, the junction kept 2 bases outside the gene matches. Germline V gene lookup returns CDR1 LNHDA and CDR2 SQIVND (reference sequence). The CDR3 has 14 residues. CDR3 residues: CASSIRTSYNEQFF. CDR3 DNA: TGTGCCAGTAGTATTCGGACTAGCTACAATGAGCAGTTCTTC.

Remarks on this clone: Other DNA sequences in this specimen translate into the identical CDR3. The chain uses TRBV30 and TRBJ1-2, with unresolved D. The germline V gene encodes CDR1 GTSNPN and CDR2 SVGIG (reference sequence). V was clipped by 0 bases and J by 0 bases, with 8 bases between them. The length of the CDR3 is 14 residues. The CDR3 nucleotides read TGTGCCTGGAGTGTAGTGGGCACTAACTATGGCTACACCTTC. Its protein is CAWSVVGTNYGYTF.

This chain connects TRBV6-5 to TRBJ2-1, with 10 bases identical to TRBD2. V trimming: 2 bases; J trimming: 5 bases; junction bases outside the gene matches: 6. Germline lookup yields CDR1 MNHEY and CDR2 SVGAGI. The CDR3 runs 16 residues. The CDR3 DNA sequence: TGTGCCAGCAGTTACCCCACTAGCGGGAAAAACAATGAGCAGTTCTTC. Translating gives CASSYPTSGKNNEQFF.

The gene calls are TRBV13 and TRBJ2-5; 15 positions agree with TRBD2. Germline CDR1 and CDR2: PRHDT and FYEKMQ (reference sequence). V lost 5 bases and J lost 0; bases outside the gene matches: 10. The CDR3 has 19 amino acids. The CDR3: CASSPGTSGRHGYQETQYF. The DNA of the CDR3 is TGTGCCAGCAGCCCCGGGACTAGCGGGAGGCATGGGTACCAAGAGACCCAGTACTTC.

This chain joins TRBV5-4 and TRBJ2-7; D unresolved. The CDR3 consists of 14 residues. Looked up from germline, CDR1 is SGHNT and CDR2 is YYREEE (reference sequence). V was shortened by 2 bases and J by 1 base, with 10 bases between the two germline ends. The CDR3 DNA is TGTGCCAGCAGCTTAGGGATTACATCCTACGAGCAGTACTTC. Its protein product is CASSLGITSYEQYF.

The CDR3 DNA is TGCAGCGTCAGGGAGGGGGCGCTTGAGGGGACACCCCTCCACTTT. Encoded protein: CSVREGALEGTPLHF. V is TRBV29-1 and J is TRBJ1-6; 7 bases are a match to TRBD1. V lost 6 bases, J lost 11 bases, and 16 bases stayed unmatched. Germline CDR1 reads SQVTM; CDR2 reads ANQGSEA. This CDR3 has 15 amino acids.

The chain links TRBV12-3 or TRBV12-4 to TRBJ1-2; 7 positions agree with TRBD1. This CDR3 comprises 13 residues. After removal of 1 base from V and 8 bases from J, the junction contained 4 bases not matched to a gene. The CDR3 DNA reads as TGTGCCAGCAGTTTAGTGAGGGGGCACGGCTACACCTTC. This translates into CASSLVRGHGYTF.

CDR3 DNA sequence: TGTGCCAGCAGCTCCATGGGGACAGGGTTCGACGAGCAGTACTTC. It encodes CASSSMGTGFDEQYF. This chain connects TRBV7-9 to TRBJ2-7; 9 bases map to TRBD1. The CDR3 length is 15 residues. V dropped 4 bases and J dropped 5; count of bases not matched to a gene: 9. CDR1 and CDR2 (germline): SEHNR, FQNEAQ (reference sequence).

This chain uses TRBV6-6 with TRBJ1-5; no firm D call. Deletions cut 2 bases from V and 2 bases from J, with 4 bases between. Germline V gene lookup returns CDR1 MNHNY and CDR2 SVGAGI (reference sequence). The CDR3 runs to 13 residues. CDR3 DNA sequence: TGTGCCAGCAGTTACGGTGGCAATCAGCCCCAGCATTTT. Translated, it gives CASSYGGNQPQHF.

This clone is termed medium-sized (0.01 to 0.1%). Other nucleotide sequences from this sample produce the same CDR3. The CDR3 nucleotides are TGTGCCAGTAGTACGACTAGCGGGAGCTTGGAGACCCAGTACTTC. It codes for CASSTTSGSLETQYF. The chain uses TRBV19 and TRBJ2-5; 12 bases map to TRBD2. Germline CDR1 is LNHDA and CDR2 is SQIVND (reference sequence). CDR3 length equals 15 residues. Trimming cost V 4 bases and J 5 bases; bases outside gene matches: 5.

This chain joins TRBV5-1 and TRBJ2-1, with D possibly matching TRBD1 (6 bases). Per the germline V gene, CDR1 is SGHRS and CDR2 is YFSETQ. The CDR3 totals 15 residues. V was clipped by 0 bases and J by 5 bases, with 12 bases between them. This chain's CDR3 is CASSLALGQNNEQFF. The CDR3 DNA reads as TGCGCCAGCAGCTTGGCCCTTGGACAGAACAATGAGCAGTTCTTC.

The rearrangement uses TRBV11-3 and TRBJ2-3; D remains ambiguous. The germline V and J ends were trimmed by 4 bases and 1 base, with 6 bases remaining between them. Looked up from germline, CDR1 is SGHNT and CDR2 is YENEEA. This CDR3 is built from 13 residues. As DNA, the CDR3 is TGTGCCAGCAGCTGGGCCCGCACAGATACGCAGTATTTT. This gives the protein CASSWARTDTQYF.

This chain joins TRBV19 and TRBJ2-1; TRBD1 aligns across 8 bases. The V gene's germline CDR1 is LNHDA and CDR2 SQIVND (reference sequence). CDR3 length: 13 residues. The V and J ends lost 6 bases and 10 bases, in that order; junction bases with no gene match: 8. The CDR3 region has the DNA TGTGCCAGTAGGAACAGGGGGGAGGAAGAGCAGTTCTTC. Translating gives CASRNRGEEEQFF.

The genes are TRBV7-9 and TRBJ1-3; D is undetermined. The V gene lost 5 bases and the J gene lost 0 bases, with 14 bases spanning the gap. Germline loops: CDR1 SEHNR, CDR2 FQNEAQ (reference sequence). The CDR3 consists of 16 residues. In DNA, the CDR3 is TGTGCCAGCAGCGTTGAAATCTTTTACTCTGGAAACACCATATATTTT. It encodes CASSVEIFYSGNTIYF.

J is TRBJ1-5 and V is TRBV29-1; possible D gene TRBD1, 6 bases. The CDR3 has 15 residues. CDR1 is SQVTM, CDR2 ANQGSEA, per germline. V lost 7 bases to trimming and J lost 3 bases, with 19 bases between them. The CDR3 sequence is CSAIRQVGDNQPQHF. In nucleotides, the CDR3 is TGCAGCGCGATTCGACAGGTTGGGGACAATCAGCCCCAGCATTTT.

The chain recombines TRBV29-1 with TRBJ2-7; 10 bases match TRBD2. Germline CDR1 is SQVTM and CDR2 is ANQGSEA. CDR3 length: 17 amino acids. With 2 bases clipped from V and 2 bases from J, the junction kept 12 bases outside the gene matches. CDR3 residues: CSVEYGGASGSTYEQYF. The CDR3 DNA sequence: TGCAGCGTTGAATACGGGGGGGCTAGCGGGAGTACCTACGAGCAGTACTTC.

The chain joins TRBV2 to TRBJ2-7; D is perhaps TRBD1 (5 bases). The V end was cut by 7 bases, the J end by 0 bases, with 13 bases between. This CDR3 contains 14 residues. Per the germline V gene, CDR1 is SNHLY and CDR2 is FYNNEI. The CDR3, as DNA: TGTGCCAGCATAAACAGGTGGGACTCCTACGAGCAGTACTTC. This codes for CASINRWDSYEQYF.

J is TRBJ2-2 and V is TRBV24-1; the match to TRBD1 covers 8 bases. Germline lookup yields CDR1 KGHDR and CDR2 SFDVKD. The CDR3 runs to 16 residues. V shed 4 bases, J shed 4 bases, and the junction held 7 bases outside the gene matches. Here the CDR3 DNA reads TGTGCCACCAGTGACCCCGACAGGGGAGCCACCGGGGAGCTGTTTTTT. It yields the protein CATSDPDRGATGELFF.

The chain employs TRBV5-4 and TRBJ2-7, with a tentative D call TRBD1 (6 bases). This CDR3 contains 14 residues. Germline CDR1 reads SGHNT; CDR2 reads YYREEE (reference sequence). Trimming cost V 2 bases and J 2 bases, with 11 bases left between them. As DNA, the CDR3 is TGTGCCAGCAGCTTCGGAAACAGGGCCTACGAGCAGTACTTC. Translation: CASSFGNRAYEQYF.

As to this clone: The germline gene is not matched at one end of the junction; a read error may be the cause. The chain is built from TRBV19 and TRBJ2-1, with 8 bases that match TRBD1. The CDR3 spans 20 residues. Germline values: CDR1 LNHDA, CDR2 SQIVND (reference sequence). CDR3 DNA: TGTGCCAGTAGTTTAGAGACAGGGGCGGACACTGGGGGCTCCTACAATGAGCAGTTCTTC. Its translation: CASSLETGADTGGSYNEQFF.

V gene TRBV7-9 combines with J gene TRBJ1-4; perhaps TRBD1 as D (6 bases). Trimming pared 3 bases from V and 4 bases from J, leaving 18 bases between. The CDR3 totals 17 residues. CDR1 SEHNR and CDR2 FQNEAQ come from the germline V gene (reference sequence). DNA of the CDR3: TGTGCCAGCAGCTTTTTCCGGACTACAGGGAGTAATGAAAAACTGTTTTTT. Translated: CASSFFRTTGSNEKLFF.

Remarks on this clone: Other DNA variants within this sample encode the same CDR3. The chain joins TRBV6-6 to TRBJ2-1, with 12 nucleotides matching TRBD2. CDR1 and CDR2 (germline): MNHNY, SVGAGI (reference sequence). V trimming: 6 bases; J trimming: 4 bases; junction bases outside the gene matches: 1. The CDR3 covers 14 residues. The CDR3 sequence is CASSGLAGYNEQFF. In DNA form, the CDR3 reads TGTGCCAGCAGCGGACTAGCGGGATACAATGAGCAGTTCTTC.

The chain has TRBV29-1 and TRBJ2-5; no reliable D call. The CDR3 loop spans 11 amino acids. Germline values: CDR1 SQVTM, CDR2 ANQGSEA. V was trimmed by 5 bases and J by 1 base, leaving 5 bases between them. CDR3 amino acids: CSVSPQETQYF. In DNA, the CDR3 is TGCAGCGTTAGTCCCCAAGAGACCCAGTACTTC.

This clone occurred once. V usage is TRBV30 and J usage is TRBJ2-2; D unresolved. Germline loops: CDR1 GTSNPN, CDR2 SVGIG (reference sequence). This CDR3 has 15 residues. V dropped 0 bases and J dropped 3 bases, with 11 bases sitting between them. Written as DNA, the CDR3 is TGTGCCTGGAGTGTACCATTCAGATACACCGGGGAGCTGTTTTTT. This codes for CAWSVPFRYTGELFF. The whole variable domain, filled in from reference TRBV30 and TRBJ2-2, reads SQTIHQWPATLVQPVGSPLSLECTVEGTSNPNLYWYRQAAGRGLQLLFYSVGIGQISSEVPQNLSASRPQDRQFILSSKKLLLSDSGFYLCAWSVPFRYTGELFFGEGSRLTVL.

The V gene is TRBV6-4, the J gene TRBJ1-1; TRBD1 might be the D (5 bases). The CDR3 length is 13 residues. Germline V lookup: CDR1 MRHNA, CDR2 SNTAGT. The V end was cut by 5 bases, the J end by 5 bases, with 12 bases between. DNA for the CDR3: TGTGCCAGCAGTCAGGGTACGGGTACTGAAGCTTTCTTT. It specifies CASSQGTGTEAFF.

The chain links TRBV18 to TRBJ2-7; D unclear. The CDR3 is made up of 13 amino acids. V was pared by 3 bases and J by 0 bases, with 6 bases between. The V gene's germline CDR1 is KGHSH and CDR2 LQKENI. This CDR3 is CASSPPNSYEQYF. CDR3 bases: TGTGCCAGCTCACCGCCAAACTCCTACGAGCAGTACTTC. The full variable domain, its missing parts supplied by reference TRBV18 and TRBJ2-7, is NAGVMQNPRHLVRRRGQEARLRCSPMKGHSHVYWYRQLPEEGLKFMVYLQKENIIDESGMPKERFSAEFPKEGPSILRIQQVVRGDSAAYFCASSPPNSYEQYFGPGTRLTVT.

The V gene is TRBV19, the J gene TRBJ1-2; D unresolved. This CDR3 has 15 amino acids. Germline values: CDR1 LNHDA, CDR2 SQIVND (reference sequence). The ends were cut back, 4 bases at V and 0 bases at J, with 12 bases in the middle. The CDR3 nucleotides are TGTGCCAGTAGTACTTTTTCTACAACTAACTATGGCTACACCTTC. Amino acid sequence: CASSTFSTTNYGYTF.

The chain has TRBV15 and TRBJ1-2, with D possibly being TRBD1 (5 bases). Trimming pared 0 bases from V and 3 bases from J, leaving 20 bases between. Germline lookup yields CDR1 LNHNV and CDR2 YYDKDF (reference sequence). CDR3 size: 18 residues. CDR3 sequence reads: CATSRDRGGSSGDYGYTF. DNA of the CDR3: TGTGCCACCAGCAGAGATCGCGGGGGTTCGTCTGGGGACTATGGCTACACCTTC.

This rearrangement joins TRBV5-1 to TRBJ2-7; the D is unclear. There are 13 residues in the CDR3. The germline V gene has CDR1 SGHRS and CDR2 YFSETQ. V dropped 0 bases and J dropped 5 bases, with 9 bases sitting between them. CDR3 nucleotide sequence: TGCGCCAGCAGCTTGGGAATACGGGACGAGCAGTACTTC. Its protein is CASSLGIRDEQYF.